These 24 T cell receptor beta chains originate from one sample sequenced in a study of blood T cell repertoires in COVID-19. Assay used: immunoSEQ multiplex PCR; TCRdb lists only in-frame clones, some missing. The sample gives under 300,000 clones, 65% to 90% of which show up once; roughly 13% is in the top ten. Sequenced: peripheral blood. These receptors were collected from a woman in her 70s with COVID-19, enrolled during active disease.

The CDR3 DNA follows: TGTGCCAGCAGCTTACCAGGGGACAGCAATCAGCCCCAGCATTTT. It specifies CASSLPGDSNQPQHF. The V gene is TRBV7-9, the J gene TRBJ1-5; TRBD1 might be the D (6 bases). Germline lookup yields CDR1 SEHNR and CDR2 FQNEAQ (reference sequence). Trimming pared 2 bases from V and 1 base from J, leaving 9 bases between. The CDR3 contains 15 residues. The full variable domain, its missing parts supplied by reference TRBV7-9 and TRBJ1-5, is DTGVSQNPRHKITKRGQNVTFRCDPISEHNRLYWYRQTLGQGPEFLTYFQNEAQLEKSRLLSDRFSAERPKGSFSTLEIQRTEQGDSAMYLCASSLPGDSNQPQHFGDGTRLSIL.

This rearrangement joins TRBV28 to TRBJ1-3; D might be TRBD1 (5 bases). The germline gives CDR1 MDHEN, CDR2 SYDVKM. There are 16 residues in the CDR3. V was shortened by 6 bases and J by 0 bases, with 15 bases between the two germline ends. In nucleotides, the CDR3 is TGTGCCAGCAGCCGCCTGACAGAGCGCTCTGGAAACACCATATATTTT. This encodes CASSRLTERSGNTIYF.

The CDR3 nucleotides read TGTGCCAGCACCACCGACAGGGGAGAAACAGATACGCAGTATTTT. It is translated as CASTTDRGETDTQYF. The chain is built from TRBV28 and TRBJ2-3; 8 nucleotides align to TRBD1. CDR1 is MDHEN, CDR2 SYDVKM, per germline. The CDR3 spans 15 residues. J lost 3 bases, V lost 7 bases, and 9 bases had no gene match.

CDR3 sequence reads: CAWSSLRGTDTQYF. DNA of the CDR3: TGTGCCTGGAGTTCCCTCAGGGGCACAGATACGCAGTATTTT. V and J are TRBV30 and TRBJ2-3; tentatively, D is TRBD1 (5 bases). Trimming removed 2 bases at V and 1 base at J, with 10 bases between. There are 14 residues in the CDR3. Germline loops: CDR1 GTSNPN, CDR2 SVGIG (reference sequence).

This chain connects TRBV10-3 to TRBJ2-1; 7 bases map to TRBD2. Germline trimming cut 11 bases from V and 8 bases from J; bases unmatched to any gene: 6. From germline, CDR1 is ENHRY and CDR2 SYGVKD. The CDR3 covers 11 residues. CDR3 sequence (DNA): TGTGCCTCGAGCGGGGTTCATGAGCAGTTCTTC. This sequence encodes CASSGVHEQFF.

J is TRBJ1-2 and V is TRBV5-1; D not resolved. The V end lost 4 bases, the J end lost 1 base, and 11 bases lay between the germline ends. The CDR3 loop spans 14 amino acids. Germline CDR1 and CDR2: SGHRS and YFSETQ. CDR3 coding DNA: TGCGCCAGCAGCACACAAACAGATAACTATGGCTACACCTTC. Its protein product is CASSTQTDNYGYTF.

The CDR3 DNA sequence: TGTGCCAGCAGCGCCTCAAGGAGCGGGGGGGCCCCCCTAAAGACCACAGATACGCAGTATTTT. It codes for CASSASRSGGAPLKTTDTQYF. V is TRBV9 and J is TRBJ2-3, with 10 bases that match TRBD2. There are 21 residues in the CDR3. Losses at the gene ends were 3 bases for V and 2 bases for J; bases not matched to a gene: 21. The germline CDR1 and CDR2 sequences are SGDLS and YYNGEE. The entire variable domain, with the rest obtained from reference TRBV9 and TRBJ2-3, is as follows: DSGVTQTPKHLITATGQRVTLRCSPRSGDLSVYWYQQSLDQGLQFLIQYYNGEERAKGNILERFSAQQFPDLHSELNLSSLELGDSALYFCASSASRSGGAPLKTTDTQYFGPGTRLTVL.

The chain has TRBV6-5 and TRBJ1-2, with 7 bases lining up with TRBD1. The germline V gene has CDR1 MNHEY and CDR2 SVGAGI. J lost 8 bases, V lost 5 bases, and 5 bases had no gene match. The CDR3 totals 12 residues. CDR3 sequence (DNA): TGTGCCAGCAGTATGACAGGGAAGGGCTACACCTTC. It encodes CASSMTGKGYTF.

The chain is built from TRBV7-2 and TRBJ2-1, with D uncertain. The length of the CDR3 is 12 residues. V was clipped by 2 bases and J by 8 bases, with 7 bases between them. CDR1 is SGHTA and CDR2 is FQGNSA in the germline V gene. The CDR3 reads CASSLITDEQFF. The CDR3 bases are TGTGCCAGCAGCTTAATCACGGATGAGCAGTTCTTC.

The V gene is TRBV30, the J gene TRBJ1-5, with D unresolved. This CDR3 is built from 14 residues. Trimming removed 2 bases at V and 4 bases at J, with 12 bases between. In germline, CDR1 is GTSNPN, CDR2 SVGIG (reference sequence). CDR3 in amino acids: CAWSKSGGNQPQHF. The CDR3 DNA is TGTGCCTGGAGTAAGTCAGGTGGAAATCAGCCCCAGCATTTT.

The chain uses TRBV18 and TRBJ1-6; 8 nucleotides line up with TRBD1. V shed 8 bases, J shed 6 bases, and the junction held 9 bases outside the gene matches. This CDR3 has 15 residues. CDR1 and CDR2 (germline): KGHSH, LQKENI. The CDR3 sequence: CASPTGAAPNSPLHF. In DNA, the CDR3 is TGTGCCAGCCCGACAGGGGCCGCTCCTAATTCACCCCTCCACTTT. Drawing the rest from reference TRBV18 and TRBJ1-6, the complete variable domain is NAGVMQNPRHLVRRRGQEARLRCSPMKGHSHVYWYRQLPEEGLKFMVYLQKENIIDESGMPKERFSAEFPKEGPSILRIQQVVRGDSAAYFCASPTGAAPNSPLHFGNGTRLTVT.

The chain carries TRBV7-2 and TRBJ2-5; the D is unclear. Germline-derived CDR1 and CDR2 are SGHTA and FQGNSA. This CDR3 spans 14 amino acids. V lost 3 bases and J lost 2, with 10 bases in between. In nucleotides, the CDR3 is TGTGCCAGCAGCTTTCGCGACTGGCAAGAGACCCAGTACTTC. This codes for CASSFRDWQETQYF. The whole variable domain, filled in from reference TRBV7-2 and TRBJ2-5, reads GAGVSQSPSNKVTEKGKDVELRCDPISGHTALYWYRQSLGQGLEFLIYFQGNSAPDKSGLPSDRFSAERTGGSVSTLTIQRTQQEDSAVYLCASSFRDWQETQYFGPGTRLLVL.

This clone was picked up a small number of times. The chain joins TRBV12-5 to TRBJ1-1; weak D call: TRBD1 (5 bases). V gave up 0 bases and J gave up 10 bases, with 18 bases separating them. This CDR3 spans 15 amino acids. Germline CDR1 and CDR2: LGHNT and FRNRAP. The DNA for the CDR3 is TGTGCTAGTGGTTTGGTACGATGGGGGGTGGCTCGAGCTTTCTTT. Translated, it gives CASGLVRWGVARAFF.

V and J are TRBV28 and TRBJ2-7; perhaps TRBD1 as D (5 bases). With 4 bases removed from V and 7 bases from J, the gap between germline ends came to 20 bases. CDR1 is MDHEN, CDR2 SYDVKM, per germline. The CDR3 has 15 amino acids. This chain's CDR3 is CASSSTGTRLGEQYF. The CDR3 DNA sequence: TGTGCCAGCAGTTCTACAGGTACCCGTTTGGGGGAGCAGTACTTC. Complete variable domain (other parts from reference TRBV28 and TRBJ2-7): DVKVTQSSRYLVKRTGEKVFLECVQDMDHENMFWYRQDPGLGLRLIYFSYDVKMKEKGDIPEGYSVSREKKERFSLILESASTNQTSMYLCASSSTGTRLGEQYFGPGTRLTVT.

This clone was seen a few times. The CDR3 region has the DNA TGTGCCAGCAGCTTAGGTGGGGGGATCACCGGGGAGCTGTTTTTT. Encoded protein: CASSLGGGITGELFF. The rearrangement uses TRBV7-6 and TRBJ2-2, with D tentatively TRBD2 (6 bases). Germline V gene sequence: CDR1 SGHVS, CDR2 FNYEAQ. The ends were cut back, 1 base at V and 4 bases at J, with 10 bases in the middle. This CDR3 is 15 amino acids long.

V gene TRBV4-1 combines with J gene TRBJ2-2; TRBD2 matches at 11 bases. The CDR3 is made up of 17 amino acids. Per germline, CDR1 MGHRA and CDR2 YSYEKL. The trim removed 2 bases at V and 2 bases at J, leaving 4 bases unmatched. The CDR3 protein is CASSQLAGGLNTGELFF. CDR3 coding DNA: TGCGCCAGCAGCCAACTAGCGGGGGGCCTTAACACCGGGGAGCTGTTTTTT.

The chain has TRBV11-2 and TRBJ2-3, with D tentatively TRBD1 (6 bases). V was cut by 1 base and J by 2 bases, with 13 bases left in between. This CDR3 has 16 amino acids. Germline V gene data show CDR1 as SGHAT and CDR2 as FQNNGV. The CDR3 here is CASSLGGQSNTDTQYF. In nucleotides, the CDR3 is TGTGCCAGCAGCTTAGGGGGGCAGAGCAACACAGATACGCAGTATTTT.

CDR3 amino acids: CATSDQAGAGETQYF. CDR3 DNA sequence: TGTGCCACCAGTGATCAAGCGGGGGCTGGAGAGACCCAGTACTTC. This chain links TRBV24-1 with TRBJ2-5; 8 bases are shared with TRBD2. Germline values: CDR1 KGHDR, CDR2 SFDVKD. The CDR3 has 15 amino acids. The V segment lost 3 bases and the J segment 4 bases; nucleotides outside the gene matches: 6.

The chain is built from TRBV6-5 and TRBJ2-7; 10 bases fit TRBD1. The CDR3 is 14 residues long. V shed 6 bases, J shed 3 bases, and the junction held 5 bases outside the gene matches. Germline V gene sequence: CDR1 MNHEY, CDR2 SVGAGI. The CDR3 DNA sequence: TGTGCCAGCAGCATCCGGGACAGGGGCTACGAGCAGTACTTC. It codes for CASSIRDRGYEQYF.

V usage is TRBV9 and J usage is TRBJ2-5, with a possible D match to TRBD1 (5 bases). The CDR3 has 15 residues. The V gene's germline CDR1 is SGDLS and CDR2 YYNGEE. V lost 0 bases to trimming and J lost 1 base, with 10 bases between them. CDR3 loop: CASSVVGAAQETQYF. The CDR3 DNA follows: TGTGCCAGCAGCGTAGTAGGGGCGGCCCAAGAGACCCAGTACTTC.

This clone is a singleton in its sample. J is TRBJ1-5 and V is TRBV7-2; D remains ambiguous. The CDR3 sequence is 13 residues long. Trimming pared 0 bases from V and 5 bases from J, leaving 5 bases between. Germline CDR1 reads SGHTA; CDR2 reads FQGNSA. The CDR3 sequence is CASSLARDQPQHF. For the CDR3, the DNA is TGTGCCAGCAGCTTAGCGCGAGATCAGCCCCAGCATTTT. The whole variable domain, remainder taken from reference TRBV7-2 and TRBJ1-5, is GAGVSQSPSNKVTEKGKDVELRCDPISGHTALYWYRQSLGQGLEFLIYFQGNSAPDKSGLPSDRFSAERTGGSVSTLTIQRTQQEDSAVYLCASSLARDQPQHFGDGTRLSIL.

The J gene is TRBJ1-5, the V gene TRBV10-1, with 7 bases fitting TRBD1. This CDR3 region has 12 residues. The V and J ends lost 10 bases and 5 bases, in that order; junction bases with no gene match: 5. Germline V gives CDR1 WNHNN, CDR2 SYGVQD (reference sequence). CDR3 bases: TGCGCCACCAGGGGGGGGGATCAGCCCCAGCATTTT. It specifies CATRGGDQPQHF.

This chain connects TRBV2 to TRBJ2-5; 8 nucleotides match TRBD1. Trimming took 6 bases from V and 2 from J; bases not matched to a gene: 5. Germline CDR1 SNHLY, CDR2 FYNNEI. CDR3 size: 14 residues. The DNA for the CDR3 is TGTGCCAGCAGCCCCGACAGGGGACAAGAGACCCAGTACTTC. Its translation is CASSPDRGQETQYF.

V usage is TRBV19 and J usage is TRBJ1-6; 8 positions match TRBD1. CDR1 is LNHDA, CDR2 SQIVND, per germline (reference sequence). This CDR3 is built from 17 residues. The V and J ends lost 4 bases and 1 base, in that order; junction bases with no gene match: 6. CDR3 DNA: TGTGCCAGTAGTAGACCCGACAGGGGATCCTATAATTCACCCCTCCACTTT. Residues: CASSRPDRGSYNSPLHF.